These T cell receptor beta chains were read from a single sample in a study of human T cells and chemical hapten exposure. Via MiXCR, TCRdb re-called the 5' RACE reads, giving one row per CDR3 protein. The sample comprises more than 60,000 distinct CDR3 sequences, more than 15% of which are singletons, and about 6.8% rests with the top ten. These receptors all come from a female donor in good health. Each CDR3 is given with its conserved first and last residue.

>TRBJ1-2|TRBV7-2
CASSKSPGTGGNYGYTF
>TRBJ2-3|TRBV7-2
CASSPLGSPTTDTQYF
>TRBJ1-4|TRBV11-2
CASSLRGDTEKLFF
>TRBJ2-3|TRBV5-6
CASSPLRGSPDTQYF
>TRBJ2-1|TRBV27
CASSADGRGAYNEQFF
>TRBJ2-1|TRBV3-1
CASSQDPGTSKFF
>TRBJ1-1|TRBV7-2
CASSPGGGTEAFF
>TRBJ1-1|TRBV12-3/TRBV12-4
CASSLEQLEAFF
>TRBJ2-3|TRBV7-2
CASSFDRSSSTDTQYF
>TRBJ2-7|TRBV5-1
CASSSGQGAHEQYF
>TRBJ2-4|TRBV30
CAWTAERRGIQYF
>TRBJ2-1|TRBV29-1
CSVDRGRRNEQFF
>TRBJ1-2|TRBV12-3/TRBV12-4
CASRGTGDNYGYTF
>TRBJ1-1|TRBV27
CASSLELNTEAFF
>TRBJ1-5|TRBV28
CASSFWPPEVNQPQHF
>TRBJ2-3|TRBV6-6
CASSYSYATGSGTDTQYF
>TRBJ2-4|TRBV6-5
CASSYSMTGEGAKNIQYF
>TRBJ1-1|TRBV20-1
CSASTAMNTEAFF
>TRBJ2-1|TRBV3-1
CASSPRGGQGVEQFF
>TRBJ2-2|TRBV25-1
CASSSGDTGELFF
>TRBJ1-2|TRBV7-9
CASSLGGRGFREGYTF
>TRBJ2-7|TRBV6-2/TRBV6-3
CASSPQASYEQYF
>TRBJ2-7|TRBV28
CASSPKPGLADF
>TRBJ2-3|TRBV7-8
CASSLADARRDTQYF
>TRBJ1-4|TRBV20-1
CSASPGGSLGEKLFF
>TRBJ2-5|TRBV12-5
CASGFTTSGVTQYF
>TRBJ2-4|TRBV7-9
CASSLGTGRDIQYF
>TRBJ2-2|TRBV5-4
CASTPGQGSNTGELFF